The 8 T cell receptor beta chains below all came from one sample that was sequenced in a study of T-cell reconstitution after alpha-beta-depleted transplantation in children listed by TCRdb under 2016. The library relied on PCR. Sequenced on an Illumina HiSeq 2500. To normalize quantification of the TCRbeta repertoire, the TCR libraries were built with molecular barcoding that relied on unique molecular identifiers. The public reads were quality trimmed at Q25 with fastp and then assembled into clones with MiXCR by TCRdb, keeping productive beta chains. Each entry is one CDR3 protein sequence, shown with its most common DNA and genes. The sample data list 150,000 to 200,000 distinct CDR3 sequences, and less than 8% of these were observed just once. The biggest ten clones account for 3% of the sample. The sample in question was PBMCs from the stem cell graft donor, obtained from the stem cell graft. The receptors here all came from a human donor who donated a stem cell graft to a child with Wiskott-Aldrich syndrome.

This clonotype was seen many times. This sequence joins TRBV20-1 and TRBJ1-1; D gene unclear. V gave up 0 bases and J gave up 3 bases, with 14 bases separating them. The CDR3 is 15 amino acids. Germline CDR1 is DFQATT and CDR2 is SNEGSKA (reference sequence). The CDR3 spells CSARDLWTLDTEAFF. CDR3 nucleotide sequence: TGCAGTGCTAGAGATCTCTGGACCCTCGACACTGAAGCTTTCTTT.

The table lists this clonotype with many counts. The chain joins TRBV9 to TRBJ1-3; D not certain. Germline V CDR1 and CDR2: SGDLS, YYNGEE. The CDR3 length is 14 residues. V was clipped by 2 bases and J by 9 bases, with 15 bases between them. CDR3 residues: CASSVVAGSGTIYF. Written as DNA, the CDR3 is TGTGCCAGCAGCGTCGTAGCCGGCTCTGGCACCATATATTTT.

This clonotype was counted at least ten times. The chain links TRBV24-1 to TRBJ2-3; 8 bases map to TRBD2. This CDR3 has 16 amino acids. The germline CDR1 and CDR2 sequences are KGHDR and SFDVKD. Trimming took 4 bases from V and 3 from J; bases not matched to a gene: 8. The CDR3 DNA is TGTGCCACCAGTGACCCAGCGGGAGTTGGTACAGATACGCAGTATTTT. It codes for CATSDPAGVGTDTQYF.

This clonotype was detected many times. The chain carries TRBV6-1 and TRBJ1-1; maybe TRBD1 (6 bases). This CDR3 spans 16 amino acids. V was pared by 6 bases and J by 0 bases, with 17 bases between. Germline V CDR1 and CDR2: MNHNS, SASEGT. DNA of the CDR3: TGTGCCAGCAGCCGAAGGCTGGGACAAGTGAACACTGAAGCTTTCTTT. This codes for CASSRRLGQVNTEAFF.

This clonotype was found a few times. The rearrangement links TRBV18 to TRBJ1-1; D call uncertain. The V gene's germline CDR1 is KGHSH and CDR2 LQKENI. The CDR3 length is 13 residues. Trimming took 3 bases from V and 8 from J, leaving 13 bases between them. CDR3 coding DNA: TGTGCCAGCTCACCCAATGGGGTGGTGGAAGCTTTCTTT. It encodes CASSPNGVVEAFF.

There are a few counts of this clonotype. The chain couples TRBV5-1 to TRBJ2-5; 7 bases map to TRBD1. This CDR3 comprises 16 residues. Germline assignment: CDR1 SGHRS and CDR2 YFSETQ. Trimming took 4 bases from V and 1 from J; bases not matched to a gene: 10. CDR3: CASSANGQVAQETQYF. The CDR3 region has the DNA TGCGCCAGCAGCGCAAACGGACAGGTCGCCCAAGAGACCCAGTACTTC.

Many counts were recorded for this clonotype. The chain employs TRBV20-1 and TRBJ2-3; 10 nucleotides line up with TRBD2. V was clipped by 1 base and J by 4 bases; unmatched bases: 2. Looked up from germline, CDR1 is DFQATT and CDR2 is SNEGSKA (reference sequence). This CDR3 comprises 14 residues. CDR3 region: CSARASGGADTQYF. For the CDR3, the DNA is TGCAGTGCTAGAGCGAGCGGGGGGGCAGATACGCAGTATTTT.

This clonotype was detected ten times or more. The rearrangement uses TRBV10-3 and TRBJ2-1, with D possibly TRBD2 on 5 matching bases. Trimming took 6 bases from V and 5 from J, leaving 20 bases between them. The length of the CDR3 is 16 residues. From germline, CDR1 is ENHRY and CDR2 SYGVKD. CDR3: CAIRETTLERNNEQFF. In DNA form, the CDR3 reads TGTGCCATCAGGGAGACTACCCTAGAGAGGAACAATGAGCAGTTCTTC.